The rows below give T cell receptor beta chains drawn from one sample of a study of blood T cell repertoires in COVID-19. Sequencing used immunoSEQ multiplex PCR; TCRdb keeps in-frame clones, though not all of them. The sample contains approximately 160,000 clones, around nine tenths of which appear only once. Sequenced: peripheral blood. The origin of the receptors is a man aged 55-75 years with COVID-19, enrolled during active disease. Each CDR3 is given with its conserved first and last residue. A D gene is named only where the DNA matches it firmly. Some rows have no size entry. The others give once, few or many, or a class for an expanded clone.

D	V	size	J	CDR3	DNA
.	TRBV9	.	TRBJ2-1	CASSVAAASSYNEQFF	TGTGCCAGCAGCGTAGCTGCGGCCAGCTCCTACAATGAGCAGTTCTTC
.	TRBV24-1	.	TRBJ1-1	CATTSRAQNTEAFF	TGTGCCACCACTTCGAGGGCACAGAACACTGAAGCTTTCTTT
.	TRBV19	once	TRBJ2-5	CASSIDRTPSETQYF	TGTGCCAGTAGTATTGACAGGACCCCGTCAGAGACCCAGTACTTC
TRBD1	TRBV4-3	.	TRBJ1-1	CASSQEGTGGWNTEAFF	TGCGCCAGCAGCCAAGAAGGGACAGGGGGGTGGAACACTGAAGCTTTCTTT
.	TRBV9	once	TRBJ1-5	CASSIGGETYQPQHF	TGTGCCAGCAGCATCGGGGGGGAAACCTATCAGCCCCAGCATTTT
TRBD1	TRBV19	.	TRBJ1-1	CASITRDRGYTEAFF	TGTGCCAGTATTACCCGGGACAGGGGGTATACTGAAGCTTTCTTT
TRBD1	TRBV19	.	TRBJ1-2	CASMRDRGLGYTF	TGTGCCAGTATGAGGGACAGGGGGCTTGGCTACACCTTC
TRBD1	TRBV5-1	.	TRBJ2-7	CASRGGQGKLHEQYF	TGCGCCAGCAGGGGAGGACAGGGTAAACTCCACGAGCAGTACTTC
.	TRBV4-3	once	TRBJ1-1	CASSQEANTEAFF	TGCGCCAGCAGCCAAGAGGCCAACACTGAAGCTTTCTTT
.	TRBV3-1/TRBV3-2	.	TRBJ1-5	CASSQACPRQPQHF	TGTGCCAGCAGCCAAGCTTGCCCCCGGCAGCCCCAGCATTTT
.	TRBV9	.	TRBJ1-6	CASSPGNNSPLHF	TGTGCCAGCAGCCCAGGGAATAATTCACCCCTCCACTTT
TRBD1	TRBV4-1	.	TRBJ1-2	CASSQVGQGLFGYTF	TGCGCCAGCAGCCAAGTCGGACAGGGGTTGTTTGGCTACACCTTC
.	TRBV5-1	.	TRBJ2-1	CASSGKTGNDEQFF	TGCGCCAGCAGCGGGAAGACAGGAAACGATGAGCAGTTCTTC
.	TRBV24-1	.	TRBJ1-2	CATSDPPNRGYTF	TGTGCCACCAGTGATCCGCCCAACCGGGGCTACACCTTC
TRBD2	TRBV7-9	.	TRBJ2-5	CASTRNSGGEETQYF	TGTGCCAGCACCCGCAATAGCGGGGGGGAAGAGACCCAGTACTTC
.	TRBV12-5	once	TRBJ1-1	CASGLSYNTEAFF	TGTGCTAGTGGTTTGTCCTACAACACTGAAGCTTTCTTT
.	TRBV3-1/TRBV3-2	.	TRBJ1-1	CASSQPRSNTEAFF	TGTGCCAGCAGCCAGCCGAGGTCGAACACTGAAGCTTTCTTT
TRBD1	TRBV9	.	TRBJ1-3	CASSAGTAHSGNTIYF	TGTGCCAGCAGCGCCGGGACAGCACACTCTGGAAACACCATATATTTT
TRBD2	TRBV4-3	.	TRBJ2-5	CASSQGLGASGSQETQYF	TGCGCCAGCAGCCAAGGACTGGGAGCTAGCGGATCCCAAGAGACCCAGTACTTC
.	TRBV5-1	.	TRBJ2-5	CASSLSPGVSETQYF	TGCGCCAGCAGCTTGTCGCCGGGAGTTTCAGAGACCCAGTACTTC
TRBD1	TRBV5-4	.	TRBJ1-1	CASSPGTATEAFF	TGTGCCAGCAGCCCAGGGACAGCGACTGAAGCTTTCTTT
.	TRBV18	.	TRBJ2-7	CASSPAGTPGEQYF	TGTGCCAGCTCACCCGCCGGGACTCCGGGGGAGCAGTACTTC
TRBD1	TRBV6-5	.	TRBJ1-2	CASRPGDRGNYGYTF	TGTGCCAGCAGACCCGGGGACAGGGGTAACTATGGCTACACCTTC
TRBD1	TRBV7-3	.	TRBJ1-3	CASSAGTGRSGNTIYF	TGTGCCAGCAGCGCCGGGACAGGGCGCTCTGGAAACACCATATATTTT
TRBD2	TRBV3-1/TRBV3-2	.	TRBJ2-1	CASSLAGVGYWFF	TGTGCCAGCAGCCTAGCGGGGGTCGGGTACTGGTTCTTC
.	TRBV7-2	.	TRBJ2-7	CASSLFPGIEQYF	TGTGCCAGCAGCTTATTCCCAGGTATCGAGCAGTACTTC
.	TRBV5-6	.	TRBJ1-3	CASMGLDKTASGNTIYF	TGTGCCAGCATGGGGTTAGATAAGACAGCCTCTGGAAACACCATATATTTT
TRBD1	TRBV3-1/TRBV3-2	.	TRBJ1-1	CASSHNRGMNTEAFF	TGTGCCAGCAGCCATAACAGGGGGATGAACACTGAAGCTTTCTTT
.	TRBV5-4	.	TRBJ1-2	CASSLGGGVEGYTF	TGTGCCAGCAGCTTGGGGGGAGGAGTAGAGGGCTACACCTTC
.	TRBV6-5	.	TRBJ1-3	CASRPESPLNTIYF	TGTGCCAGCCGGCCGGAGAGTCCCTTAAACACCATATATTTT
.	TRBV2	once	TRBJ1-5	CASSKQDTFNQPQHF	TGTGCCAGCAGTAAACAGGACACTTTCAATCAGCCCCAGCATTTT
TRBD2	TRBV5-1	.	TRBJ2-5	CASRLWTSLETQYF	TGCGCCAGCAGACTATGGACTAGCCTAGAGACCCAGTACTTC
.	TRBV6-5	.	TRBJ2-1	CASSYSRGGGLGEQFF	TGTGCCAGCAGTTACTCGAGGGGGGGAGGGCTAGGTGAGCAGTTCTTC
.	TRBV19	.	TRBJ1-1	CASSMRLTENTEAFF	TGTGCCAGTAGTATGCGGTTGACAGAGAACACTGAAGCTTTCTTT
.	TRBV7-9	.	TRBJ1-5	CASSLGPDRGARNQPQHF	TGTGCCAGCAGCTTAGGACCCGATCGGGGGGCTCGTAATCAGCCCCAGCATTTT
.	TRBV18	.	TRBJ2-7	CASSRIAQGLGEQYF	TGTGCCAGCTCTCGAATAGCACAGGGTCTTGGCGAGCAGTACTTC
.	TRBV7-9	.	TRBJ1-3	CASSLGWATGNTIYF	TGTGCCAGCAGCTTAGGTTGGGCTACTGGAAACACCATATATTTT
.	TRBV7-2	.	TRBJ1-6	CASSLRVSLHF	TGTGCCAGCAGCTTAAGAGTCTCCCTCCACTTT
.	TRBV6-2/TRBV6-3	.	TRBJ2-3	CASTFSPGLAYNTDTQYF	TGTGCCAGCACTTTCTCCCCCGGGCTAGCGTATAACACAGATACGCAGTATTTT
.	TRBV30	.	TRBJ1-1	CAWSYSMNTEAFF	TGTGCCTGGAGTTACAGTATGAACACTGAAGCTTTCTTT
TRBD1	TRBV24-1	.	TRBJ1-5	CATSDGTGGIGSNQPQHF	TGTGCCACCAGTGACGGGACAGGGGGCATCGGGAGCAATCAGCCCCAGCATTTT
TRBD1	TRBV30	.	TRBJ1-2	CAWRGDRTYGYTF	TGTGCCTGGAGGGGGGACAGGACCTATGGCTACACCTTC
TRBD2	TRBV18	.	TRBJ2-1	CASRSGLAGVSEQFF	TGTGCCAGCCGGTCGGGACTAGCGGGAGTTTCTGAGCAGTTCTTC
.	TRBV4-1	.	TRBJ1-2	CASSQGRQSTYGYTF	TGCGCCAGCAGCCAAGGGAGACAGTCGACATATGGCTACACCTTC
TRBD1	TRBV27	.	TRBJ1-4	CASSMRQGTNEKLFF	TGTGCCAGCAGTATGAGACAGGGGACTAATGAAAAACTGTTTTTT
.	TRBV11-2	.	TRBJ2-1	CASSLGTDPYNEQFF	TGTGCCAGCAGCTTAGGGACTGACCCCTACAATGAGCAGTTCTTC
TRBD2	TRBV4-1	.	TRBJ2-3	CASSQPVAGSTDTQYF	TGCGCCAGCAGCCAGCCCGTAGCGGGATCCACAGATACGCAGTATTTT
.	TRBV6-5	.	TRBJ2-5	CASSYELGGPETQYF	TGTGCCAGCAGCTACGAGTTGGGTGGGCCAGAGACCCAGTACTTC
.	TRBV7-9	.	TRBJ1-1	CASSTILGGTEAFF	TGTGCCAGCAGCACCATCTTGGGGGGGACTGAAGCTTTCTTT
.	TRBV11-3	.	TRBJ2-5	CASSNQLGLGQETQYF	TGTGCCAGCAGCAATCAATTGGGACTCGGGCAAGAGACCCAGTACTTC
TRBD1	TRBV3-1/TRBV3-2	.	TRBJ1-4	CASSRPNDRGHEKLFF	TGTGCCAGCAGCCGGCCGAACGACAGGGGGCACGAAAAACTGTTTTTT
.	TRBV7-8	once	TRBJ1-4	CASSNLGSNEKLFF	TGTGCCAGCAGCAACTTGGGGAGTAATGAAAAACTGTTTTTT
TRBD1	TRBV6-2/TRBV6-3	.	TRBJ2-5	CASSPGGETQYF	TGTGCCAGCAGTCCAGGGGGCGAGACCCAGTACTTC
TRBD1	TRBV29-1	once	TRBJ1-1	CSVRDRPNTEAFF	TGCAGCGTCAGGGACAGGCCGAACACTGAAGCTTTCTTT
.	TRBV4-3	.	TRBJ1-1	CASSQITGGSTEAFF	TGCGCCAGCAGCCAAATCACAGGCGGGAGCACTGAAGCTTTCTTT
TRBD1	TRBV28	.	TRBJ2-7	CASSSTGQGLGEQYF	TGTGCCAGCAGTTCCACGGGACAGGGGTTGGGCGAGCAGTACTTC
.	TRBV20-1	.	TRBJ2-1	CSASPTYNEQFF	TGCAGTGCTAGTCCCACTTACAATGAGCAGTTCTTC
TRBD2	TRBV9	.	TRBJ2-3	CASKGRGSADTQYF	TGTGCCAGCAAGGGTCGCGGGAGTGCAGATACGCAGTATTTT
TRBD2	TRBV4-1	once	TRBJ2-3	CASSHSLAGVTDTQYF	TGCGCCAGCAGCCACTCACTAGCGGGGGTTACAGATACGCAGTATTTT
.	TRBV28	.	TRBJ1-2	CASSLGTWTPPYGYTF	TGTGCCAGCAGTTTAGGCACTTGGACACCCCCTTATGGCTACACCTTC